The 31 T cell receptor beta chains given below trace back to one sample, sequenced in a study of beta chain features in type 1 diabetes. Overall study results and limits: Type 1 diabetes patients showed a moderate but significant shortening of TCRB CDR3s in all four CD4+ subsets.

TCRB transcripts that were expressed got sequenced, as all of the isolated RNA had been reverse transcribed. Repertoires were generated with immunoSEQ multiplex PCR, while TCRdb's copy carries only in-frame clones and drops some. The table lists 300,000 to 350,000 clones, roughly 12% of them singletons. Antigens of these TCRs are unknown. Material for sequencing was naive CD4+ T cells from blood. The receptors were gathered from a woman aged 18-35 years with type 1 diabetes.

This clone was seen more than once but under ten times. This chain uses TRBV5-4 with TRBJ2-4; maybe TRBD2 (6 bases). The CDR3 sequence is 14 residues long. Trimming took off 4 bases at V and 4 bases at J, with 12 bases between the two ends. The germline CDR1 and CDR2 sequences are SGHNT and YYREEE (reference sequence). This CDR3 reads CASSPGSSKNIQYF. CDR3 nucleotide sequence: TGTGCCAGCAGCCCCGGGAGCTCAAAAAACATTCAGTACTTC. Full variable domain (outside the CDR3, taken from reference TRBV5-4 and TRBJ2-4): ETGVTQSPTHLIKTRGQQVTLRCSSQSGHNTVSWYQQALGQGPQFIFQYYREEENGRGNFPPRFSGLQFPNYSSELNVNALELDDSALYLCASSPGSSKNIQYFGAGTRLSVL.

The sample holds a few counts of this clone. In DNA form, the CDR3 reads TGTGCCAGCAGAGAGACTAGCGGGAGGAGGGCAGATACGCAGTATTTT. This encodes CASRETSGRRADTQYF. The chain has TRBV2 and TRBJ2-3, with 13 nucleotides matching TRBD2. Germline V CDR1 and CDR2: SNHLY, FYNNEI. After removal of 6 bases from V and 4 bases from J, the junction contained 7 bases not matched to a gene. The CDR3 loop spans 16 amino acids. Combining the CDR3 with reference TRBV2 and TRBJ2-3 gives the whole variable domain EPEVTQTPSHQVTQMGQEVILRCVPISNHLYFYWYRQILGQKVEFLVSFYNNEISEKSEIFDDQFSVERPDGSNFTLKIRSTKLEDSAMYFCASRETSGRRADTQYFGPGTRLTVL.

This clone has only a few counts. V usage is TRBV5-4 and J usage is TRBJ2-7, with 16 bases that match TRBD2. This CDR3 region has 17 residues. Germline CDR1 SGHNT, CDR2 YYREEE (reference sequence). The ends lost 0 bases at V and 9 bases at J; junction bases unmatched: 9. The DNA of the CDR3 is TGTGCCAGCAGCTTGGGGGGACTAGCGGGAGGGAATGGTGTGCAGTACTTC. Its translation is CASSLGGLAGGNGVQYF.

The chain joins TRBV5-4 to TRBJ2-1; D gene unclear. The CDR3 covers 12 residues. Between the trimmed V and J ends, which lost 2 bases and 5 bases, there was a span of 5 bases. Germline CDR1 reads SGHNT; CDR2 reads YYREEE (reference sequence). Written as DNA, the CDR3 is TGTGCCAGCAGCTTCAGAAACAATGAGCAGTTCTTC. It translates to CASSFRNNEQFF.

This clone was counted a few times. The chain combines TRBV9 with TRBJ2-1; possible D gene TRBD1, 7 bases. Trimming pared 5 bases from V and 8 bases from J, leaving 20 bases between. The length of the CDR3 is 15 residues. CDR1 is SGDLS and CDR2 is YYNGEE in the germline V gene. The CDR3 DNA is TGTGCCAGCAGTCCCGACGGAGGAGGGGGCGATGAGCAGTTCTTC. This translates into CASSPDGGGGDEQFF.

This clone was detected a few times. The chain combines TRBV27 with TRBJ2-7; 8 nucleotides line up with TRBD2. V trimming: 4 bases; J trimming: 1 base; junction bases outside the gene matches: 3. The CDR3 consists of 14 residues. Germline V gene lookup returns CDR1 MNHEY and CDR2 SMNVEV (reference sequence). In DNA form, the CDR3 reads TGTGCCAGCAGTTGGCGGGAGGATTCCTACGAGCAGTACTTC. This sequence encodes CASSWREDSYEQYF.

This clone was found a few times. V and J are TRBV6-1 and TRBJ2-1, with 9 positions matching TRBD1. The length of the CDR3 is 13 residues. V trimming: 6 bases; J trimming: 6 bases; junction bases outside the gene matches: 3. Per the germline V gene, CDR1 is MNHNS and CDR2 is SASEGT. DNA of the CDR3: TGTGCCAGCAGGGAGACAGGGGGCAATGAGCAGTTCTTC. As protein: CASRETGGNEQFF.

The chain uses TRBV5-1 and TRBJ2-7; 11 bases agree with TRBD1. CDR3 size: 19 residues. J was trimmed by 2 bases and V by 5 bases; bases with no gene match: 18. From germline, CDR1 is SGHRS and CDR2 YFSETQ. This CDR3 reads CASRGLDRGLLAEPYEQYV. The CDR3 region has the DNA TGCGCCAGCAGGGGACTGGACAGGGGGCTTCTAGCGGAGCCCTACGAGCAGTACGTC.

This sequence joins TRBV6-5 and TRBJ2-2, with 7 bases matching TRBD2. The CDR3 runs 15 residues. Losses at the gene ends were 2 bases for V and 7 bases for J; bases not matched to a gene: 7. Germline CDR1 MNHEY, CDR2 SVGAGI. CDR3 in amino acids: CASSYASREGGELFF. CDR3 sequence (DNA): TGTGCCAGCAGTTACGCCAGCAGGGAGGGCGGGGAGCTGTTTTTT.

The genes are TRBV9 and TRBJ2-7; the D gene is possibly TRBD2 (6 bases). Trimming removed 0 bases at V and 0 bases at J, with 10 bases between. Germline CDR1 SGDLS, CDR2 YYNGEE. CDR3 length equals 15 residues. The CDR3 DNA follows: TGTGCCAGCAGCGTAGCGGGAGAACCCTCCTACGAGCAGTACGTC. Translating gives CASSVAGEPSYEQYV.

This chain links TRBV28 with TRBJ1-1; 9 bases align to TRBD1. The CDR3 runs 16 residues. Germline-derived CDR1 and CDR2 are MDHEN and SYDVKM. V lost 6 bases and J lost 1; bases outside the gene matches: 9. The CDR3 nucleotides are TGTGCCAGCAGATTCTCCGGGACAGGGTGGAACACTGAAGCTTTCTTT. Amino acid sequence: CASRFSGTGWNTEAFF.

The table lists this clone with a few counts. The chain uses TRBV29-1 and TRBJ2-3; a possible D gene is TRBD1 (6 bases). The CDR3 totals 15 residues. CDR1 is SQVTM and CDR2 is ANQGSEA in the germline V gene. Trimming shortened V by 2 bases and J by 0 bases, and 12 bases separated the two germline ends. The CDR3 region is CSVESWTESTDTQYF. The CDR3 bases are TGCAGCGTTGAATCCTGGACAGAGAGCACAGATACGCAGTATTTT.

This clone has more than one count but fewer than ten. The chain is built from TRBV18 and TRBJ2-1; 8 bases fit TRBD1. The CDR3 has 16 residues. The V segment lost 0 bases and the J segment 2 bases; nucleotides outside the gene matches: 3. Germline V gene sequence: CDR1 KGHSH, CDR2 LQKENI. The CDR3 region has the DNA TGTGCCAGCTCACCACCTATGACAGGGGCCTACAATGAGCAGTTCTTC. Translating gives CASSPPMTGAYNEQFF.

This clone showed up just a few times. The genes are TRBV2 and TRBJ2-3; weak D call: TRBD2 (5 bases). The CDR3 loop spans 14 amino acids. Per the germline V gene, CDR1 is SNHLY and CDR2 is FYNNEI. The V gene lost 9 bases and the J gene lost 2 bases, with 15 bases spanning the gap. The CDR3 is CARGEGPNTDTQYF. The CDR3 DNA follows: TGTGCCAGAGGAGAGGGCCCAAACACAGATACGCAGTATTTT.

CDR3 amino acids: CASRGSAGAAYGYTF. Written as DNA, the CDR3 is TGTGCCAGCAGGGGGTCGGCAGGGGCAGCTTATGGCTACACCTTC. The rearrangement joins TRBV27 to TRBJ1-2; perhaps TRBD1 as D (6 bases). Germline V gives CDR1 MNHEY, CDR2 SMNVEV (reference sequence). There are 15 residues in the CDR3. V lost 6 bases, J lost 5 bases, and 19 bases lay in between.

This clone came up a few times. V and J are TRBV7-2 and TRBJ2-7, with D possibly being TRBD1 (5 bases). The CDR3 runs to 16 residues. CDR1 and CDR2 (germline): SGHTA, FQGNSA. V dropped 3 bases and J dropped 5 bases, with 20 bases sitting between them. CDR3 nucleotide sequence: TGTGCCAGCAGCTTTACGACAGCCCGGTTGGGGAACGAGCAGTACTTC. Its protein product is CASSFTTARLGNEQYF. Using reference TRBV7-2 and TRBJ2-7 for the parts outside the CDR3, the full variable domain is GAGVSQSPSNKVTEKGKDVELRCDPISGHTALYWYRQSLGQGLEFLIYFQGNSAPDKSGLPSDRFSAERTGGSVSTLTIQRTQQEDSAVYLCASSFTTARLGNEQYFGPGTRLTVT.

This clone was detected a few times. The CDR3 bases are TGTGCCAGCAGGGTTGGACAGGCTAATCAGCCCCAGCATTTT. Amino acid sequence: CASRVGQANQPQHF. The chain uses TRBV2 and TRBJ1-5; 7 nucleotides agree with TRBD1. The ends lost 6 bases at V and 4 bases at J; junction bases unmatched: 6. The CDR3 is made up of 14 amino acids. Germline CDR1 and CDR2: SNHLY and FYNNEI.

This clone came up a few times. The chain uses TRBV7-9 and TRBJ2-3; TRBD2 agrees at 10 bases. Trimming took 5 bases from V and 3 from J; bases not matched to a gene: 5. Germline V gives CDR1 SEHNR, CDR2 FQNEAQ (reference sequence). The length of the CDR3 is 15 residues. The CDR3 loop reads CASSQSGRETDTQYF. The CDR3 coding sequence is TGTGCCAGCAGCCAGAGCGGGAGGGAGACAGATACGCAGTATTTT. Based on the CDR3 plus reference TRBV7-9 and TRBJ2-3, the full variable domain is DTGVSQNPRHKITKRGQNVTFRCDPISEHNRLYWYRQTLGQGPEFLTYFQNEAQLEKSRLLSDRFSAERPKGSFSTLEIQRTEQGDSAMYLCASSQSGRETDTQYFGPGTRLTVL.

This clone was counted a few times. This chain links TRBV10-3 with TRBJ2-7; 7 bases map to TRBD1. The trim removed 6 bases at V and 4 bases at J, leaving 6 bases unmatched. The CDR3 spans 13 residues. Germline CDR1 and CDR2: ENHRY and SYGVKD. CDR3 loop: CAISPGQNYEQYF. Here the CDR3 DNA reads TGTGCCATCAGCCCGGGACAGAATTACGAGCAGTACTTC.

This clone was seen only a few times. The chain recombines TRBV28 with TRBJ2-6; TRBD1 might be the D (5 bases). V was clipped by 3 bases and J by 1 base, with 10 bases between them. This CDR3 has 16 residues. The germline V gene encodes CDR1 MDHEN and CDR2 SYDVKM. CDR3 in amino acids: CASSFVYRSGANVLTF. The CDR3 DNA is TGTGCCAGCAGTTTCGTGTACAGGTCTGGGGCCAACGTCCTGACTTTC.

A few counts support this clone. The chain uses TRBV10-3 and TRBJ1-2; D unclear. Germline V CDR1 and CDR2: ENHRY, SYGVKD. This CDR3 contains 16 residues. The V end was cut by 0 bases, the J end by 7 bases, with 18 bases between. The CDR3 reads CAISESTQRETAGYTF. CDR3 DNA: TGTGCCATCAGTGAGTCGACTCAACGGGAGACGGCTGGCTACACCTTC.

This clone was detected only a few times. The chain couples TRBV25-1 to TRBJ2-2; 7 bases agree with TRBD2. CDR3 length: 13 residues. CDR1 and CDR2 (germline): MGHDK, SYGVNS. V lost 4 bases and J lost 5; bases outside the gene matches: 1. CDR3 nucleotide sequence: TGTGCCAGCAGTGTCGGGGGGACCGGGGAGCTGTTTTTT. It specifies CASSVGGTGELFF.

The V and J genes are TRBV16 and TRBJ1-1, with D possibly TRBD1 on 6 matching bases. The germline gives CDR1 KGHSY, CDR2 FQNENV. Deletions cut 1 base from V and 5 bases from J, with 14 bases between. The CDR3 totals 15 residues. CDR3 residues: CASSQFTGQYTEAFF. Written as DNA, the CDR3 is TGTGCCAGCAGCCAATTTACAGGGCAGTATACTGAAGCTTTCTTT.

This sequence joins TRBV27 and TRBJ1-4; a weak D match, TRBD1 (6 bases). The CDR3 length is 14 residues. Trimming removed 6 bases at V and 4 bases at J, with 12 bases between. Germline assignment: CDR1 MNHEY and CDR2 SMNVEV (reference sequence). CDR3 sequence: CASSNTGNNEKLFF. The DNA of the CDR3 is TGTGCCAGCAGCAATACAGGGAATAATGAAAAACTGTTTTTT.

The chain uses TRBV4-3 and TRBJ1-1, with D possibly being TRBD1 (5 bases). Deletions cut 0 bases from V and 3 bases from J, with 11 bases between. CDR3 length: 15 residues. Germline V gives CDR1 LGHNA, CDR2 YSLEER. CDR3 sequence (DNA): TGCGCCAGCAGCCAAGACGGGGGGGTGTACACTGAAGCTTTCTTT. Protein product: CASSQDGGVYTEAFF.

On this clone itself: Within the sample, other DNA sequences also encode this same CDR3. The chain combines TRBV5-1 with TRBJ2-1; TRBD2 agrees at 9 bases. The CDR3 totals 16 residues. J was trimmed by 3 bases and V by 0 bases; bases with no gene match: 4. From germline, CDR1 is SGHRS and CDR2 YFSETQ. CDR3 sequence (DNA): TGCGCCAGCAGCTTGGCCGTGACTAGCGGCTACAATGAGCAGTTCTTC. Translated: CASSLAVTSGYNEQFF.

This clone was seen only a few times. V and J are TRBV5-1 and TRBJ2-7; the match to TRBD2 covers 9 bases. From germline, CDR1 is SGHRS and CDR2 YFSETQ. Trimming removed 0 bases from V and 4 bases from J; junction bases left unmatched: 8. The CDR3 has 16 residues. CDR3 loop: CASSLGLAAGGYEQYF. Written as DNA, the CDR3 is TGCGCCAGCAGCTTGGGACTAGCGGCCGGGGGGTACGAGCAGTACTTC.

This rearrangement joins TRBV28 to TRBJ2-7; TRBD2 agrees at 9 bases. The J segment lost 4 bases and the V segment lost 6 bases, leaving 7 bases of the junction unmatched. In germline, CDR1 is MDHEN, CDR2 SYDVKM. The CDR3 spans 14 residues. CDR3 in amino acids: CASRSSGAGYEQYF. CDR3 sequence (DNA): TGTGCCAGCAGGTCTAGCGGGGCGGGTTACGAGCAGTACTTC.

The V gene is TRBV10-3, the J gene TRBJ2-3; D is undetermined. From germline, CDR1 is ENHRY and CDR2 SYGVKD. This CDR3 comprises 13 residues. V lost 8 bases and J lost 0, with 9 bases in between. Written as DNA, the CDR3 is TGTGCCATCCTCGCGGTTAGCACAGATACGCAGTATTTT. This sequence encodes CAILAVSTDTQYF.

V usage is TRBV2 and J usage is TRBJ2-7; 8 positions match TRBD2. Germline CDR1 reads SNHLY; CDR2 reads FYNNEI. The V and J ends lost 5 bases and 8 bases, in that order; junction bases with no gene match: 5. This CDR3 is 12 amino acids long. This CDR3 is CASSPTSEKQYF. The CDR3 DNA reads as TGTGCCAGCAGTCCGACTAGCGAAAAGCAGTACTTC. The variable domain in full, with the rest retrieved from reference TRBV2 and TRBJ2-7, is EPEVTQTPSHQVTQMGQEVILRCVPISNHLYFYWYRQILGQKVEFLVSFYNNEISEKSEIFDDQFSVERPDGSNFTLKIRSTKLEDSAMYFCASSPTSEKQYFGPGTRLTVT.

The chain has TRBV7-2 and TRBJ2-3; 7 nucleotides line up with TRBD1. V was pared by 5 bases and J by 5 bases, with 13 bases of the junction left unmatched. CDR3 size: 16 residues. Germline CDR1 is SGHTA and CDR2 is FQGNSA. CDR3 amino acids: CASSDDRARSRDTQYF. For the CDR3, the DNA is TGTGCCAGCAGCGACGACAGGGCCCGTTCGCGAGATACGCAGTATTTT.